A selection of T cell receptor beta chains follows, all from one sample in a study of blood T cell repertoires in COVID-19. Libraries were prepared by immunoSEQ multiplex PCR; TCRdb keeps only in-frame clonotypes and omits some of them. The sample holds roughly 300,000 clones; about 82% are singletons and the top ten take about 1.6%. The sequenced sample was peripheral blood. The receptor source for this set is a woman aged 45-59 years with acute or convalescent COVID-19. The conserved cysteine and the conserved F or W are not part of the CDR3 here. Each record gives: J gene, V gene, CDR3 protein.

J: TRBJ2-7; V: TRBV18; CDR3: ASSGTGVPYEQY
J: TRBJ2-1; V: TRBV27; CDR3: ASSFYRGDNEQF
J: TRBJ1-5; V: TRBV5-4; CDR3: ASSLGGYSNQPQH
J: TRBJ2-7; V: TRBV6-5; CDR3: ASQSGRSTYEQY
J: TRBJ2-3; V: TRBV5-1; CDR3: ASSLALAESTDTQY
J: TRBJ2-3; V: TRBV6-5; CDR3: ASSYSGPSTDTQY
J: TRBJ1-2; V: TRBV30; CDR3: AWRLAGGQGYT
J: TRBJ2-7; V: TRBV5-4; CDR3: ASSGLAGVSYEQY
J: TRBJ1-1; V: TRBV29-1; CDR3: SVKRQGAHLLGTEAF
J: TRBJ2-2; V: TRBV28; CDR3: ASTGAGELF
J: TRBJ1-1; V: TRBV6-6; CDR3: ASSDRGGENTEAF
J: TRBJ2-3; V: TRBV7-3; CDR3: ASSWGLGQGSTDTQY
J: TRBJ1-6; V: TRBV21-1; CDR3: ASSKGAGQSRYNSPLH
J: TRBJ2-1; V: TRBV6-4; CDR3: ASSETLAEYNEQF
J: TRBJ1-1; V: TRBV7-8; CDR3: ASSLERGLNTEAF
J: TRBJ1-3; V: TRBV5-1; CDR3: ASSSGQPGNTIY